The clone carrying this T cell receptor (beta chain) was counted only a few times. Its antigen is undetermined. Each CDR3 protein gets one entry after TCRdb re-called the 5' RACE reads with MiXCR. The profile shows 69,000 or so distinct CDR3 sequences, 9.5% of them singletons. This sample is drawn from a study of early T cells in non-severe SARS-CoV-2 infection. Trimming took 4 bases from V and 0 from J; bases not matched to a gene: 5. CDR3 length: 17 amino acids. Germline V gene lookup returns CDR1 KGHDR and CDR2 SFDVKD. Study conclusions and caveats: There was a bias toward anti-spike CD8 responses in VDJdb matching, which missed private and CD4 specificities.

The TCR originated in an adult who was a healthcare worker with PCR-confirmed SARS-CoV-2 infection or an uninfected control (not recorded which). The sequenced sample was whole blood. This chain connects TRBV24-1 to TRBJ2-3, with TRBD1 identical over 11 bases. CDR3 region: CATSDRGTGGSTDTQYF. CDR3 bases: TGTGCCACCAGTGACCGAGGGACAGGGGGAAGCACAGATACGCAGTATTTT.